The 4 T cell receptor beta chains below were found in one sample sequenced in a study of identical twins. TCRdb reprocessed the 5' RACE reads with MiXCR, giving one entry per CDR3 protein. The sample lists roughly 280,000 distinct CDR3 sequences; roughly 9.8% were seen once. These same records also appear under a second study, on yellow fever vaccine responses in identical twins.

Sequencing was performed on CD8+ T cells sorted from blood. Receptor source: a woman aged 18-29 years in good health.

This chain connects TRBV27 to TRBJ2-7; D is unresolved. V gave up 0 bases and J gave up 5 bases, with 5 bases separating them. The CDR3 runs 12 residues. Germline CDR1 reads MNHEY; CDR2 reads SMNVEV (reference sequence). The CDR3 loop is CASSLSGHEQYF. CDR3 DNA sequence: TGTGCCAGCAGTTTATCTGGGCACGAGCAGTACTTC.

The V gene is TRBV19, the J gene TRBJ2-1; D gene uncertain. CDR1 LNHDA and CDR2 SQIVND come from the germline V gene (reference sequence). Trimming removed 3 bases from V and 5 bases from J, with 11 bases in between. The CDR3 runs 14 residues. CDR3 DNA: TGTGCCAGTAGTATTCTCCTCGAAAACAATGAGCAGTTCTTC. It yields the protein CASSILLENNEQFF.

The V gene is TRBV20-1, the J gene TRBJ2-7; D possibly uses TRBD1 or TRBD2 (5 bases each). Germline V CDR1 and CDR2: DFQATT, SNEGSKA (reference sequence). The CDR3 covers 13 residues. V lost 0 bases and J 5 bases, leaving 11 bases between the germline ends. The CDR3 bases are TGCAGTGCTAGAGATCCAGGGAGCGACGAGCAGTACTTC. Protein: CSARDPGSDEQYF.

This chain links TRBV20-1 with TRBJ2-1; 13 bases match TRBD2. This CDR3 is built from 15 residues. The germline V gene encodes CDR1 DFQATT and CDR2 SNEGSKA (reference sequence). V gave up 6 bases and J gave up 8 bases; unmatched junction bases: 10. The CDR3 nucleotides are TGCAGTGCCCTGGGACTAGCGGGACCCCTCGATGAGCAGTTCTTC. This encodes CSALGLAGPLDEQFF.